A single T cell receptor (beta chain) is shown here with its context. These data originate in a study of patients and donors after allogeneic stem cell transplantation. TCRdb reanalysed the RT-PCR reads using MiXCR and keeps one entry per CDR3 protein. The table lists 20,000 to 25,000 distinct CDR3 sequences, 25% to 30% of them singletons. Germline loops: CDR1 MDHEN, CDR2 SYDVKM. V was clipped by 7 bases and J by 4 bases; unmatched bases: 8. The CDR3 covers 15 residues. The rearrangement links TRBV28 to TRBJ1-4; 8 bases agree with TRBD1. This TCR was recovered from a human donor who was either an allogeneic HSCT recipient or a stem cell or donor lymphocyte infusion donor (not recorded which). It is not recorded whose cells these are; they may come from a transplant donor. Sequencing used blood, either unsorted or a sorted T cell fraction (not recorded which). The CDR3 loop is CASTPRTGRNEKLFF. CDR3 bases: TGTGCCAGCACCCCCCGGACAGGGCGTAATGAAAAACTGTTTTTT. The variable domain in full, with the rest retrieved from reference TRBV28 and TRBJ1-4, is DVKVTQSSRYLVKRTGEKVFLECVQDMDHENMFWYRQDPGLGLRLIYFSYDVKMKEKGDIPEGYSVSREKKERFSLILESASTNQTSMYLCASTPRTGRNEKLFFGSGTQLSVL.